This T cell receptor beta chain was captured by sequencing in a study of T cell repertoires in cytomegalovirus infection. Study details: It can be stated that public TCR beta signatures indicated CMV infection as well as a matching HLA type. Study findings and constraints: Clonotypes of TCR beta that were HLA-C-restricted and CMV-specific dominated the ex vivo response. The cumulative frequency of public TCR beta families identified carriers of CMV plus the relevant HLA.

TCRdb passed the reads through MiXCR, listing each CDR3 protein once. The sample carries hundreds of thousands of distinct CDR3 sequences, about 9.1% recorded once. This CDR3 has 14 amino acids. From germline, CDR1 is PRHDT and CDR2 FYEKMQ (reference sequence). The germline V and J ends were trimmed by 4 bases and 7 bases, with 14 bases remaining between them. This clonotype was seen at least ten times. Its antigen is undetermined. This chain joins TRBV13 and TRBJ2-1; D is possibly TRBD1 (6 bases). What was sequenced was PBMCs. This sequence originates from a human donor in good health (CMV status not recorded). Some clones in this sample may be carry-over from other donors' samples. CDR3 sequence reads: CASSSRRGLNEQFF. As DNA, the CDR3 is TGTGCCAGCAGCTCCCGAAGGGGGTTGAATGAGCAGTTCTTC.